This entry is about one T cell receptor (beta chain). Its specificity is unknown. The sample is drawn from a study of CD8+CD57+ T cells in acquired aplastic anemia. Study summary: Sorting CD4+ and CD8+ cells gave DNA averaging about 2.9 ug. Reads per healthy sample averaged about 10.8 million (CD4+) and 11.0 million (CD8+). Findings and limits, study-wide: Both patients and controls carried the same twenty-nine CD8+ CDR3 sequences.

The V gene lost 5 bases and the J gene lost 1 base, with 27 bases spanning the gap. Germline-derived CDR1 and CDR2 are LGHNA and YNFKEQ. The CDR3 is 21 amino acids. The use of genomic DNA as template underpinned the TCR beta VDJ and CDR3 profiling. Each CDR3 protein gets one entry after TCRdb re-called the reads with MiXCR. Among about 200,000 distinct CDR3 sequences listed, roughly 35% were seen once. The gene calls are TRBV4-2 and TRBJ2-6; tentative D call: TRBD2 (5 bases). The receptor was isolated from a human donor in good health, serving as a control. The specimen sequenced was sorted CD4+, CD8+, or CD8+CD57+ T cells (not recorded which) from PBMCs. The CDR3 DNA sequence: TGTGCCAGCAGCGAAGGACTCCCCCAATACTACTCCCAATCTGGGGCCAACGTCCTGACTTTC. As protein: CASSEGLPQYYSQSGANVLTF.